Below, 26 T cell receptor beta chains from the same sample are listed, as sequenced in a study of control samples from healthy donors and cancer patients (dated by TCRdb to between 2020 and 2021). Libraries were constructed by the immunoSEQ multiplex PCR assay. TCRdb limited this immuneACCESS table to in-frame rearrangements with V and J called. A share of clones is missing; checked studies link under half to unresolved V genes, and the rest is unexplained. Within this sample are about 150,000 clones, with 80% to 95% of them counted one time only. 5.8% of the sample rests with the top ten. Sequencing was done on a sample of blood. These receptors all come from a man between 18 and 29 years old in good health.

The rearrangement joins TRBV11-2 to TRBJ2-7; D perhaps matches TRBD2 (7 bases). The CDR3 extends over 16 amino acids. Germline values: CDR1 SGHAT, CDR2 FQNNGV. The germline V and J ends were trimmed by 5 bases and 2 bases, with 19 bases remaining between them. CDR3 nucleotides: TGTGCCAGCAGCCGTGGGGGGGCACGACTTACCTACGAGCAGTACTTC. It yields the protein CASSRGGARLTYEQYF.

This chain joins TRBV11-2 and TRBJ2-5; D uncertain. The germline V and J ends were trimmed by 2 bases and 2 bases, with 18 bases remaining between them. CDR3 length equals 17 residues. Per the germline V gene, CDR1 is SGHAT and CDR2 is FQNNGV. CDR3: CASSLFEQRNLQETQYF. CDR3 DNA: TGTGCCAGCAGCTTATTTGAACAACGAAACTTGCAAGAGACCCAGTACTTC.

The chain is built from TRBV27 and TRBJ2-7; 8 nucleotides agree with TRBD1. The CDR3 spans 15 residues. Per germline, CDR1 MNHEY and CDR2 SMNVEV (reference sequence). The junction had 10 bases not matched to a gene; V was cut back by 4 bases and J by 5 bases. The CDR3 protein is CASSSSPQGADEQYF. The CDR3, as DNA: TGTGCCAGCAGTTCCAGTCCCCAGGGGGCCGACGAGCAGTACTTC.

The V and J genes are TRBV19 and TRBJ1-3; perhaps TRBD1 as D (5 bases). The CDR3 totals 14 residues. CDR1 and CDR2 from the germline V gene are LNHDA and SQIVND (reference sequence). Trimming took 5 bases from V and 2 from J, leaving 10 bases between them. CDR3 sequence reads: CASSWTPTGNTIYF. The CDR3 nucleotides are TGTGCCAGTAGTTGGACACCGACTGGAAACACCATATATTTT. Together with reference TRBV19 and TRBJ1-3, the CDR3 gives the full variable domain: DGGITQSPKYLFRKEGQNVTLSCEQNLNHDAMYWYRQDPGQGLRLIYYSQIVNDFQKGDIAEGYSVSREKKESFPLTVTSAQKNPTAFYLCASSWTPTGNTIYFGEGSWLTVV.

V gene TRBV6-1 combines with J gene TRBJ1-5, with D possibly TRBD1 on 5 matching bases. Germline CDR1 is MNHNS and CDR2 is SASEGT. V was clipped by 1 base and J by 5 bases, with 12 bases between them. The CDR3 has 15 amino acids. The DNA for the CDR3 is TGTGCCAGCAGTGAAGAGCAGGGTGGGTATCAGCCCCAGCATTTT. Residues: CASSEEQGGYQPQHF.

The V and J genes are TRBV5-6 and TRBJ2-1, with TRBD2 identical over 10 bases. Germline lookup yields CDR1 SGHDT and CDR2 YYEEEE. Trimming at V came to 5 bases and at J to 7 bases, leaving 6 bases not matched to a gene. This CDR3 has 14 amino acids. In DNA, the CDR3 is TGTGCCAGCAGGCCGGGACTAGCGACAAATGAGCAGTTCTTC. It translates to CASRPGLATNEQFF.

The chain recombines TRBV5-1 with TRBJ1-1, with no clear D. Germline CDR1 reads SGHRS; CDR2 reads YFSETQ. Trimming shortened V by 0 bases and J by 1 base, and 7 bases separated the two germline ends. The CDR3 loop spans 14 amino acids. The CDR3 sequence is CASSLAGPNTEAFF. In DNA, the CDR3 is TGCGCCAGCAGCTTGGCTGGGCCGAACACTGAAGCTTTCTTT. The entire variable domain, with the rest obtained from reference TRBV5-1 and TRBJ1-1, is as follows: KAGVTQTPRYLIKTRGQQVTLSCSPISGHRSVSWYQQTPGQGLQFLFEYFSETQRNKGNFPGRFSGRQFSNSRSEMNVSTLELGDSALYLCASSLAGPNTEAFFGQGTRLTVV.

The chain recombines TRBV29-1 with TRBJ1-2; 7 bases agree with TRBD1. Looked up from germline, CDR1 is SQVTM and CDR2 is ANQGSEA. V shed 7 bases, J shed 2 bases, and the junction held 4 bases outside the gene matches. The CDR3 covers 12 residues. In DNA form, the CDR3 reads TGCAGCGCCGGGGGACAGAACTATGGCTACACCTTC. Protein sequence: CSAGGQNYGYTF.

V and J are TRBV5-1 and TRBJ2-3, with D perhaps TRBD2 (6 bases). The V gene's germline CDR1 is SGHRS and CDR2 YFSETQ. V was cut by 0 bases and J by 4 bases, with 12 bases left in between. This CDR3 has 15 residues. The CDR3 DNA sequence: TGCGCCAGCAGCTTGGCGGAGGGTTTTGCAGATACGCAGTATTTT. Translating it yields CASSLAEGFADTQYF.

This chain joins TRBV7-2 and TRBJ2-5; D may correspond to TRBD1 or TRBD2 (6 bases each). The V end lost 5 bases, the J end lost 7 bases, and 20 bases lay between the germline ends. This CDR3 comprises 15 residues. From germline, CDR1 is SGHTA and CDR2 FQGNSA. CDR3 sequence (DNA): TGTGCCAGCAGCACCAGGAAGGGGGGAGGTTGGACCCAGTACTTC. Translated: CASSTRKGGGWTQYF.

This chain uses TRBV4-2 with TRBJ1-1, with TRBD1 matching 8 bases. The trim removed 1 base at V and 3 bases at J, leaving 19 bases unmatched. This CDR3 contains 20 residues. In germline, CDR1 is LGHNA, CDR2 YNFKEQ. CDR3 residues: CASSQGNTGGMVGLYTEAFF. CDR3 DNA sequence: TGTGCCAGCAGCCAAGGGAACACAGGGGGTATGGTCGGACTCTACACTGAAGCTTTCTTT.

CDR3 sequence reads: CACVGPWGRGDNSPLHF. The CDR3 region has the DNA TGTGCCTGCGTGGGACCCTGGGGCCGTGGTGATAATTCACCCCTCCACTTT. This chain connects TRBV30 to TRBJ1-6; TRBD1 is a possible D gene (5 bases). V dropped 6 bases and J dropped 5 bases, with 23 bases sitting between them. The V gene's germline CDR1 is GTSNPN and CDR2 SVGIG (reference sequence). The length of the CDR3 is 17 residues.

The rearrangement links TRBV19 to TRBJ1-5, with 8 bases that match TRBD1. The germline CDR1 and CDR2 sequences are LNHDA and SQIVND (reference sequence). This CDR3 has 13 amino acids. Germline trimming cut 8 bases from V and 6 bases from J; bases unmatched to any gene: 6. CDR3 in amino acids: CASGQGISQPQHF. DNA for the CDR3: TGTGCCAGTGGACAGGGAATTAGTCAGCCCCAGCATTTT.

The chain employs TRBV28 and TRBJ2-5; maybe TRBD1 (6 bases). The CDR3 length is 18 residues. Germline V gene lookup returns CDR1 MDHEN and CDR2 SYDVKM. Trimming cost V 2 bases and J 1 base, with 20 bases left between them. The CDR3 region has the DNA TGTGCCAGCAGTTTAAACCCCTTCCTGGACAGATCCCAAGAGACCCAGTACTTC. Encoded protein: CASSLNPFLDRSQETQYF.

The CDR3 is CASSESTGAAKNIQYF. CDR3 DNA: TGTGCCAGCAGTGAGTCTACAGGGGCAGCCAAAAACATTCAGTACTTC. This chain links TRBV2 with TRBJ2-4; 7 nucleotides match TRBD1. With V trimmed by 3 bases and J by 0 bases, 5 bases remained unmatched. The V gene's germline CDR1 is SNHLY and CDR2 FYNNEI. The CDR3 covers 16 residues. Based on the CDR3 plus reference TRBV2 and TRBJ2-4, the full variable domain is EPEVTQTPSHQVTQMGQEVILRCVPISNHLYFYWYRQILGQKVEFLVSFYNNEISEKSEIFDDQFSVERPDGSNFTLKIRSTKLEDSAMYFCASSESTGAAKNIQYFGAGTRLSVL.

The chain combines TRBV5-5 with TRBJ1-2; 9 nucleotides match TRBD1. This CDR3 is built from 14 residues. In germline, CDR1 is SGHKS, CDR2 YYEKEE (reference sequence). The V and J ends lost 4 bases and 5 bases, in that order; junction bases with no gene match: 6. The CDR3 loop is CASSPGTGRYGYTF. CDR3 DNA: TGTGCCAGCAGCCCGGGGACAGGGAGGTATGGCTACACCTTC.

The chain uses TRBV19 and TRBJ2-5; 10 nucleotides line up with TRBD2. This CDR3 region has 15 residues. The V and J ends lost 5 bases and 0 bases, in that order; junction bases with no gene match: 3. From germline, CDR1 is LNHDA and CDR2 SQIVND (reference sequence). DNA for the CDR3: TGTGCCAGTAGTGGGGGACTAGCGAACCAAGAGACCCAGTACTTC. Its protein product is CASSGGLANQETQYF.

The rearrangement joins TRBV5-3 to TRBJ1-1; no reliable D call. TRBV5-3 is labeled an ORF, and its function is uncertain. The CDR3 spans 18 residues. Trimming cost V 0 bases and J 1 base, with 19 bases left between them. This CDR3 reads CARSLGSASGLQNTEAFF. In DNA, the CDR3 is TGTGCCAGAAGCTTGGGGTCGGCAAGTGGACTCCAGAACACTGAAGCTTTCTTT.

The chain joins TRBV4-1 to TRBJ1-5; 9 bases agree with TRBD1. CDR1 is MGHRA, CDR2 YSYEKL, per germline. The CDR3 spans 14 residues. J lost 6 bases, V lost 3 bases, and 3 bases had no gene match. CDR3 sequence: CASSQTGGSQPQHF. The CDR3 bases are TGCGCCAGCAGCCAGACAGGGGGAAGTCAGCCCCAGCATTTT.

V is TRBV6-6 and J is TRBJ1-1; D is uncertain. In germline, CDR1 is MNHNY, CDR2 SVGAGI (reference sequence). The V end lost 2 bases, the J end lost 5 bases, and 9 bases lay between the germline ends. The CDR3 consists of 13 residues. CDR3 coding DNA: TGTGCCAGCAGTTACGAGGGTCGGACTGAAGCTTTCTTT. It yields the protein CASSYEGRTEAFF.

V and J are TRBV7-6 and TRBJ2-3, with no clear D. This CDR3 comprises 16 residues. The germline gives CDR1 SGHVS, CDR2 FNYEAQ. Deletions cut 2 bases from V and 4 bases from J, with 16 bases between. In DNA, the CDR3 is TGTGCCAGCAGCTTATCCAGGTCGGGTTTCTCAGATACGCAGTATTTT. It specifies CASSLSRSGFSDTQYF.

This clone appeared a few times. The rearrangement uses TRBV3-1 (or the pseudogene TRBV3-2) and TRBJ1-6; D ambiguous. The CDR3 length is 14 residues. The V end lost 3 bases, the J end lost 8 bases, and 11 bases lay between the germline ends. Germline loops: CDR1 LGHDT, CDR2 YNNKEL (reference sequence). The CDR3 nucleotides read TGTGCCAGCAGCCATTCTGAGAGAGATTCACCCCTCCACTTT. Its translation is CASSHSERDSPLHF.

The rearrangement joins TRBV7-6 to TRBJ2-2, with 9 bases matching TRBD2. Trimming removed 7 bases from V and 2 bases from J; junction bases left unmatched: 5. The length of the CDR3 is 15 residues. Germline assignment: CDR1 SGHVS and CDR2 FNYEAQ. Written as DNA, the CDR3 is TGTGCCAGCACAGTGACTAGCGGAAACACCGGGGAGCTGTTTTTT. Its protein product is CASTVTSGNTGELFF.

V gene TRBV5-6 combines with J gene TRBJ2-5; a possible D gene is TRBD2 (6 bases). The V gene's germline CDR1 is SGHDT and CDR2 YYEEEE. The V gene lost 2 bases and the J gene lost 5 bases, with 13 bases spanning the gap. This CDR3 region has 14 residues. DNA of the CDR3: TGTGCCAGCAGCTTCTCTAGCGCCCGTGAGACCCAGTACTTC. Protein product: CASSFSSARETQYF.

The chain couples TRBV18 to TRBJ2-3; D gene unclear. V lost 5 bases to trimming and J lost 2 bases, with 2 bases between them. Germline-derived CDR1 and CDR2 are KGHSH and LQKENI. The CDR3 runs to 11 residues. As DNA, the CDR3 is TGTGCCAGCTCATTCACAGATACGCAGTATTTT. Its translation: CASSFTDTQYF.

The CDR3 DNA sequence: TGTGCCAGCAGCTTAAGGTCAGCGGCCGGGCAGTTCTTC. Translated: CASSLRSAAGQFF. J is TRBJ2-1 and V is TRBV5-5; tentatively, D is TRBD2 (5 bases). The V end was cut by 2 bases, the J end by 12 bases, with 15 bases between. The germline gives CDR1 SGHKS, CDR2 YYEKEE (reference sequence). This CDR3 contains 13 residues. Full variable domain (rest looked up from reference TRBV5-5 and TRBJ2-1): DAGVTQSPTHLIKTRGQQVTLRCSPISGHKSVSWYQQVLGQGPQFIFQYYEKEERGRGNFPDRFSARQFPNYSSELNVNALLLGDSALYLCASSLRSAAGQFFGPGTRLTVL.